The text below deals with one TCR beta chain. Antigen: not known. These data are taken from a study of a mutant IDH1 vaccine in newly diagnosed glioma. Turning to the study itself: Patients got their first vaccination 4-6 weeks after radiotherapy alone, or with temozolomide cycles. An approximately 62% male, approximately 38% female split and a mean age of roughly 44 years characterized treated patients. The earlier regimen, radiotherapy, temozolomide, or both, was most often both. In the visit schedule, V12 fell in week 35, while V13 fell in week 47.

This CDR3 contains 12 residues. V shed 7 bases and J shed 6 bases, with 12 bases lying between them. From germline, CDR1 is SQVTM and CDR2 ANQGSEA. Indicated time point: week 47, end of study. The investigators gave 300 ug of mutant IDH1 20-mer peptide in each vaccine dose, together with topical imiquimod. Profiled with immunoSEQ multiplex PCR; TCRdb holds only in-frame clones, not every one. The table includes about 34,000 clones, 87% detected once. Here the sequenced sample was PBMCs, taken from a glioma patient whose treatment included an IDH1 peptide vaccine. This receptor was obtained from a woman aged 30 to 39 with glioma. J is TRBJ2-2 and V is TRBV29-1; D gene uncertain. CDR3 protein: CSGQAGSGELFF. The DNA for the CDR3 is TGCAGCGGCCAAGCCGGTTCCGGGGAGCTGTTTTTT.